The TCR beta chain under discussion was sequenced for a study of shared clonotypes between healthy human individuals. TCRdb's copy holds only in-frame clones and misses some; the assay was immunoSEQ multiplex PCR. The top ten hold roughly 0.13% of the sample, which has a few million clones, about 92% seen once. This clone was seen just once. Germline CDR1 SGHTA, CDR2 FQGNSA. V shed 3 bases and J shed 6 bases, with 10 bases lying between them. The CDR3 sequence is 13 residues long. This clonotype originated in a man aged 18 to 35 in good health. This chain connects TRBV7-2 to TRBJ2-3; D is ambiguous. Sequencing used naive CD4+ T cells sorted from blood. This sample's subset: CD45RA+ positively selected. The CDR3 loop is CASSFKGPDTQYF. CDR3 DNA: TGTGCCAGCAGCTTTAAAGGACCGGATACGCAGTATTTT. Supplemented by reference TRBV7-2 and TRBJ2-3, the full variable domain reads GAGVSQSPSNKVTEKGKDVELRCDPISGHTALYWYRQSLGQGLEFLIYFQGNSAPDKSGLPSDRFSAERTGGSVSTLTIQRTQQEDSAVYLCASSFKGPDTQYFGPGTRLTVL.